The rows below give T cell receptor beta chains drawn from one sample of a study of shared clonotypes between healthy human individuals. Repertoires were generated with immunoSEQ multiplex PCR, while TCRdb's copy carries only in-frame clones and drops some. Among approximately 640,000 clones listed, less than 95% were seen once. Sequencing was done on a sample of memory CD8+ T cells from PBMCs. The receptors here all came from a man aged 18 to 35 in good health. Some clones in this sample may be carry-over from other donors' samples. Each CDR3 is given with its conserved first and last residue. The order of the fields is clone size, J gene, V gene, D gene, CDR3 DNA, CDR3 protein. D genes are given only for firm matches. Expanded clones are given a class, and other clones once, few, many or no size at all.

>-|TRBJ2-7|TRBV28|-
TGTGCCAGCAGTCAAATGACAGGTACGAGGAAGGAATACGAGCAGTACTTC
CASSQMTGTRKEYEQYF
>-|TRBJ2-7|TRBV5-4|-
TGTGCCAGCAGCTTGTCCGGGAGCTACTACGAGCAGTACTTC
CASSLSGSYYEQYF
>-|TRBJ1-5|TRBV6-1|-
TGTGCCAGCAGTGAAATTCAGGGCGGGGAAGGCAATCAGCCCCAGCATTTT
CASSEIQGGEGNQPQHF
>-|TRBJ2-7|TRBV27|TRBD2
TGTGCCAGCAGTCCCGGACTAGCGGGAGGTTACGAGCAGTACTTC
CASSPGLAGGYEQYF
>-|TRBJ2-1|TRBV28|-
TGTGCCAGCAGTTCCCCCACAAGCGGTAGCTCCTACAATGAGCAGTTCTTC
CASSSPTSGSSYNEQFF
>once|TRBJ2-7|TRBV19|TRBD1
TGTGCCAGTAGTCCGGACAGGGAAACCTACGAGCAGTACTTC
CASSPDRETYEQYF
>-|TRBJ2-7|TRBV18|-
TGTGCCAGCTCAGGGAGGTCGAGTTCCTACGAGCAGTACTTC
CASSGRSSSYEQYF
>-|TRBJ2-2|TRBV27|-
TGTGCCAGCAGTAGTCAAAATACCGGGGAGCTGTTTTTT
CASSSQNTGELFF
>once|TRBJ1-1|TRBV7-9|-
TGTGCCAGCAGCGGGGGTGTAGAACTTTCGAACACTGAAGCTTTCTTT
CASSGGVELSNTEAFF
>-|TRBJ2-1|TRBV15|-
TGTGCCACCAGCAGAGTTGGGGCGACAGGTGAGCAGTTCTTC
CATSRVGATGEQFF
>-|TRBJ2-5|TRBV9|-
TGTGCCAGCAGCCCCTGGGTTGCGGGGGAGACCCAGTACTTC
CASSPWVAGETQYF
>-|TRBJ2-7|TRBV27|TRBD2
TGTGCCAGCACCGGCGGGGGACGACGGGAGCAGTACTTC
CASTGGGRREQYF
>-|TRBJ1-2|TRBV12-5|-
TGTGCTAGTGGTTTGACCCCACCGGTAACGGGGGGGGACGGCTACACCTTC
CASGLTPPVTGGDGYTF
>-|TRBJ2-7|TRBV15|-
TGTGCCACCAGCAGCGACTACAGCACCTACGAGCAGTACTTC
CATSSDYSTYEQYF
>-|TRBJ1-1|TRBV29-1|TRBD1
TGCAGCGCCGGGACAGGGGAGACCACTGAAGCTTTCTTT
CSAGTGETTEAFF
>-|TRBJ2-5|TRBV28|-
TGTGCCAGCTCCGCTGTGGGGCAAGAGACCCAGTACTTC
CASSAVGQETQYF
>-|TRBJ2-3|TRBV19|-
TGTGCCAGTAGTATTGTGGACGGCCATGAGGATACGCAGTATTTT
CASSIVDGHEDTQYF
>once|TRBJ2-7|TRBV28|-
TGTGCCAGTAAGCGCGGACCTCCTATCGAGCAGTACTTC
CASKRGPPIEQYF
>-|TRBJ2-7|TRBV5-1|TRBD2
TGCGCCAGCAGCTTGGCCGGGACTAGGATTCCCTACGAGCAGTACTTC
CASSLAGTRIPYEQYF
>-|TRBJ1-1|TRBV5-1|-
TGCGCCAGGTCCGTTCCGGGACCCACCGCACGAACGGACACTGAAGCTTTCTTT
CARSVPGPTARTDTEAFF
>-|TRBJ2-7|TRBV6-5|-
TGTGCCAGCAGCCCCGCCCTGCATTACGAGCAGTACTTC
CASSPALHYEQYF
>-|TRBJ2-6|TRBV5-1|TRBD1
TGCGCCAGCAGTCCACACAGGACAGGTGGCTCTGGGGCCAACGTCCTGACTTTC
CASSPHRTGGSGANVLTF
>-|TRBJ1-3|TRBV29-1|TRBD1
TGCAGCGCCCGGGACAGTGGGTCCTCTGGAAACACCATATATTTT
CSARDSGSSGNTIYF
>-|TRBJ2-1|TRBV19|-
TGTGCCAGTAGCACGGCGCGGAGTACCTACAATGAGCAGTTCTTC
CASSTARSTYNEQFF
>-|TRBJ2-7|TRBV6-5|-
TGTGCCAGCAGTCCCAGGCCCCCCACGGGGCAGTACTTC
CASSPRPPTGQYF
>-|TRBJ2-7|TRBV7-6|-
TGTGCCAGCAGCCACCACCGAAATTTCGTGCCCGAGCAGTACTTC
CASSHHRNFVPEQYF